Listed below are T cell receptor beta chains from one sample, sequenced in a study of cytomegalovirus exposure and HLA in healthy donors. Some clones are missing from TCRdb's copy, which holds only in-frame ones; the method was immunoSEQ multiplex PCR. The table has roughly 200,000 clones, roughly 10% seen once; the top ten hold 1% to 1.5%. The specimen sequenced was PBMCs. The source of these receptors is a woman in her twenties or thirties in good health and CMV-seropositive. Both conserved end residues are part of each CDR3. Each record gives: V gene, clone size, J gene, CDR3 protein. Size is omitted from some rows. Given values are once, few, many or a class for expanded clones.

>TRBV7-9|few|TRBJ2-1
CASIRLADYNEQFF
>TRBV10-2|-|TRBJ2-7
CASLLAGGLLGEQYF
>TRBV5-1|-|TRBJ1-1
CASSTGQGYTEAFF
>TRBV4-2|-|TRBJ2-1
CASSRSREGQGHYNEQFF
>TRBV2|-|TRBJ2-3
CATGTGEGRTQYF
>TRBV27|-|TRBJ2-1
CASIGSPSYNEQFF
>TRBV7-2|few|TRBJ2-7
CASSPGALGAYEQYF
>TRBV27|-|TRBJ2-5
CASSWGSGTADQETQYF
>TRBV5-1|-|TRBJ2-1
CASSLVKGGLASNEQFF
>TRBV4-1|-|TRBJ2-7
CASSQVVGRRGYEQYF
>TRBV14|-|TRBJ1-2
CASSPWTGVGYTF
>TRBV15|few|TRBJ2-6
CATSPISFSGANVLTF
>TRBV5-1|few|TRBJ2-3
CASSLSGGTDTQYF
>TRBV2|-|TRBJ2-2
CASKGENTGELFF
>TRBV30|-|-
CAWSRKQSGIHYEQYF
>TRBV7-9|-|TRBJ2-7
CASMGQTLYEQYF
>TRBV19|-|TRBJ2-2
CASSSREFGGSDTGELFF
>TRBV30|few|TRBJ2-1
CAWSVGGSSYNEQFF
>TRBV9|few|TRBJ1-2
CASSVAPRGYTF
>TRBV6-1|-|TRBJ2-2
CASSEARGWTGELFF
>TRBV9|few|TRBJ2-2
CASSASGQGNTGELFF
>TRBV29-1|-|TRBJ2-7
CSVRSGRTYEQYF
>TRBV10-3|few|TRBJ2-3
CATASRSGQGTDTQYF
>TRBV27|-|TRBJ1-1
CASSSGTWAFF
>TRBV2|few|TRBJ1-5
CASSDRVGSNQPQHF
>TRBV9|-|TRBJ1-6
CASSVATGSPLHF
>TRBV6-5|few|TRBJ1-6
CASSYSLRDSPLHF
>TRBV27|-|TRBJ2-1
CASRRGASGGRIYNEQFF
>TRBV7-9|-|TRBJ1-5
CASSLSGGETQPQHF
>TRBV7-6|few|TRBJ2-1
CASSSQRETPQFF
>TRBV2|once|TRBJ2-2
CASSGIRGPSGELFF
>TRBV25-1|few|TRBJ2-1
CASSESRGSDNEQFF
>TRBV7-8|-|TRBJ1-5
CASSLEAGSNQPQHF
>TRBV7-8|few|TRBJ1-1
CASSREPVSSMNTEAFF
>TRBV9|-|TRBJ2-3
CASSVAGAQSTDTQYF
>TRBV7-8|-|TRBJ2-1
CASCGVSGGSLGSYNEQFF
>TRBV6-1|-|TRBJ1-2
CASSEWTGGGYGYTF
>TRBV7-8|few|TRBJ1-1
CASTPRVSVREAEAFF
>TRBV7-9|few|TRBJ2-7
CASSLVVSGEQYF
>TRBV11-2|-|TRBJ2-5
CASSLLLGLAGGRETQYF
>TRBV6-5|-|TRBJ2-1
CASSSPGLGRDHEQFF
>TRBV29-1|-|TRBJ2-1
CSVGTRAYNEQFF
>TRBV20-1|few|TRBJ1-2
CSTGGDYGYTF
>TRBV6-5|-|TRBJ2-3
CASSYSATSRDTQYF
>TRBV4-1|few|TRBJ2-1
CASKTDKYNEQFF